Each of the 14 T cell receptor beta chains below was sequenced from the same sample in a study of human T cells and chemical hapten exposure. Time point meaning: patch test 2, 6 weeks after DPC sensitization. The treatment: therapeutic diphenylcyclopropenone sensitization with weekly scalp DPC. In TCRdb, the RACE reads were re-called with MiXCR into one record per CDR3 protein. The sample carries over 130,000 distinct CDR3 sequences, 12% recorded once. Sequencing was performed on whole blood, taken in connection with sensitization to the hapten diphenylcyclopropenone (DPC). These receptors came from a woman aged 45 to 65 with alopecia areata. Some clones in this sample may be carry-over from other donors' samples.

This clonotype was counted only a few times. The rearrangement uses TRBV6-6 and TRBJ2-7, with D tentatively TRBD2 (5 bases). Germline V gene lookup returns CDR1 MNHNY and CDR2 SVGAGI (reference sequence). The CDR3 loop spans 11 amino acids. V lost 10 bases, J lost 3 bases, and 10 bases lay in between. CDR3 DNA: TGTGCCATCGCCCGGGACTACGAGCAGTACTTC. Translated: CAIARDYEQYF.

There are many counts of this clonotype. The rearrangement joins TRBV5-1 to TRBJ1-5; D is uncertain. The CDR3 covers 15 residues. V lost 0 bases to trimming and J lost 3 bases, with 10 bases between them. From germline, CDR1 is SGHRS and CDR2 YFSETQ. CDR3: CASSLGTGANQPQHF. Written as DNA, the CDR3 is TGCGCCAGCAGCTTGGGAACGGGCGCCAATCAGCCCCAGCATTTT.

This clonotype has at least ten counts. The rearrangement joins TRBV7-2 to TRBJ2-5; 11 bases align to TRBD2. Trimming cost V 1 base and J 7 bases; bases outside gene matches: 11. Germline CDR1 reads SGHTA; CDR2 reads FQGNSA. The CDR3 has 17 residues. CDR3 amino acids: CASSLVPPLAGGGTQYF. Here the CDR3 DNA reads TGTGCCAGCAGCTTAGTCCCCCCGCTAGCGGGAGGCGGGACCCAGTACTTC.

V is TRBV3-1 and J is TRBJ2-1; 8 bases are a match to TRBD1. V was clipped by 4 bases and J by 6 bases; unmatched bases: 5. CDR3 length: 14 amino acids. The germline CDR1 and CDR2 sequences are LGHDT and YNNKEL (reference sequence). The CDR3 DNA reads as TGTGCCAGCAGCCGGGAAACAGGGGGCAATGAGCAGTTCTTC. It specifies CASSRETGGNEQFF.

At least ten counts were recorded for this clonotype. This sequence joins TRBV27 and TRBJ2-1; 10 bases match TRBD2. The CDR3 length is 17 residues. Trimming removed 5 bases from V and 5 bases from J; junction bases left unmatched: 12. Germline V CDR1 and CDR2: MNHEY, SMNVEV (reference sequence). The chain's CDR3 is CASSPRRAGGQDNEQFF. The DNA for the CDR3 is TGTGCCAGCAGTCCTCGGAGAGCGGGAGGGCAGGACAATGAGCAGTTCTTC.

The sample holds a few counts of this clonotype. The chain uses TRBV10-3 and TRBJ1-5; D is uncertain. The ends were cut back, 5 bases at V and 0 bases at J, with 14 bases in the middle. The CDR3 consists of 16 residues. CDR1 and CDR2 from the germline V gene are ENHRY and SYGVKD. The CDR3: CAISFGPSDSNQPQHF. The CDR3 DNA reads TGTGCCATCAGTTTCGGCCCGTCGGATAGCAATCAGCCCCAGCATTTT.

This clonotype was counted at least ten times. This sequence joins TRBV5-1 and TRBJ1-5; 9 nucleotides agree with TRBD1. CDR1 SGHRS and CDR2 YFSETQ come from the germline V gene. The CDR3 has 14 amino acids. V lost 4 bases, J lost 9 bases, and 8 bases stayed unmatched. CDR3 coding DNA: TGCGCCAGCAGCCTAGGGGACAGGGTTGTGCCCCAGCATTTT. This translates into CASSLGDRVVPQHF.

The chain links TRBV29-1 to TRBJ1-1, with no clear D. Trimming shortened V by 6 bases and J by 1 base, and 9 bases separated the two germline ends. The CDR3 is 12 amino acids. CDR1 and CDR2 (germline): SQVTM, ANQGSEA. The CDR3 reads CSVPGPNTEAFF. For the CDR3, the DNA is TGCAGCGTCCCCGGACCGAACACTGAAGCTTTCTTT.

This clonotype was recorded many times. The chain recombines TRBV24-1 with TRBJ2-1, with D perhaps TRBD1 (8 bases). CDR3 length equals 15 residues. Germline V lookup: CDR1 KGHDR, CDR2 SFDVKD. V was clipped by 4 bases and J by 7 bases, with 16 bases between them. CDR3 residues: CATSERQGRGNEQFF. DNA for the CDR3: TGTGCCACCAGTGAAAGACAGGGGAGGGGGAATGAGCAGTTCTTC.

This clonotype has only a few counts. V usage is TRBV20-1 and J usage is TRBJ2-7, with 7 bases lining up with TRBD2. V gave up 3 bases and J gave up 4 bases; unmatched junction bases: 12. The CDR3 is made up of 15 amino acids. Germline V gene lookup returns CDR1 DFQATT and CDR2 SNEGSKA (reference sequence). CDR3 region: CSASRASGTLYEQYF. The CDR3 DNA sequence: TGCAGTGCTAGTCGGGCTAGCGGAACACTTTACGAGCAGTACTTC.

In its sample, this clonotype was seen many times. CDR3 sequence: CATSDPPRSYGYTF. The CDR3 DNA is TGTGCCACCAGTGATCCCCCCCGCTCCTATGGCTACACCTTC. The genes are TRBV24-1 and TRBJ1-2; D remains unclear. The germline V and J ends were trimmed by 3 bases and 4 bases, with 11 bases remaining between them. The CDR3 totals 14 residues. Germline-derived CDR1 and CDR2 are KGHDR and SFDVKD.

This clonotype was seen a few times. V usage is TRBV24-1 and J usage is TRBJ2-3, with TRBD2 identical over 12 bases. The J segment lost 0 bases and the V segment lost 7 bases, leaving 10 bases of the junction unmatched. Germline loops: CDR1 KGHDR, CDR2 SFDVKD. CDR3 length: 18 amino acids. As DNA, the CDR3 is TGTGCCACCAGCTCGGGACTAGCGGGCGGGCGGAGCACAGATACGCAGTATTTT. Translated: CATSSGLAGGRSTDTQYF.

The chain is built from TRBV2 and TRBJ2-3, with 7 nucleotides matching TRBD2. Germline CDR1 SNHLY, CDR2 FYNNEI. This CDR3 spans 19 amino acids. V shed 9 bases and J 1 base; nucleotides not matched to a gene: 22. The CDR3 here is CASPGGGIRSSQGTDTQYF. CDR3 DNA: TGTGCCAGTCCGGGAGGAGGGATTAGGAGTTCGCAGGGCACAGATACGCAGTATTTT.

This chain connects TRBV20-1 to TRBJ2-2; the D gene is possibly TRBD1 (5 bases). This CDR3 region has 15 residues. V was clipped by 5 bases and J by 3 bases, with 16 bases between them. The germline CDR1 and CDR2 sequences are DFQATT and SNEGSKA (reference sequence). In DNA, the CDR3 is TGCAGTGCTCCCCCGCAGGGTCCCTACACCGGGGAGCTGTTTTTT. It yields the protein CSAPPQGPYTGELFF.